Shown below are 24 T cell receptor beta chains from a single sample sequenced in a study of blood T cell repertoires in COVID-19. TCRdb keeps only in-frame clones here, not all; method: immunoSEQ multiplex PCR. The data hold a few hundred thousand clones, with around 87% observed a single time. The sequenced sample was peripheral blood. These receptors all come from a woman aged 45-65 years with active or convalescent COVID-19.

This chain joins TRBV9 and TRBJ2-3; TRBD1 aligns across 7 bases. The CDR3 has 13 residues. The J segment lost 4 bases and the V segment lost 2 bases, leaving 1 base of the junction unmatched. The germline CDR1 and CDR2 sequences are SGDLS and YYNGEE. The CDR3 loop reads CASSVDRADTQYF. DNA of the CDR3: TGTGCCAGCAGCGTCGACAGGGCAGATACGCAGTATTTT. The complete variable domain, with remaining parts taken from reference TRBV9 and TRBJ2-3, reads DSGVTQTPKHLITATGQRVTLRCSPRSGDLSVYWYQQSLDQGLQFLIQYYNGEERAKGNILERFSAQQFPDLHSELNLSSLELGDSALYFCASSVDRADTQYFGPGTRLTVL.

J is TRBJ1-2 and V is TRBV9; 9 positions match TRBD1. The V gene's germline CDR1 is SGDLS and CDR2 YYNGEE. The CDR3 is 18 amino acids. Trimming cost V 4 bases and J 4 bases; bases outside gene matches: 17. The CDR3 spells CASSSSRTGAPTGYGYTF. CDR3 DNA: TGTGCCAGCAGCTCCTCACGGACAGGGGCGCCGACGGGCTATGGCTACACCTTC.

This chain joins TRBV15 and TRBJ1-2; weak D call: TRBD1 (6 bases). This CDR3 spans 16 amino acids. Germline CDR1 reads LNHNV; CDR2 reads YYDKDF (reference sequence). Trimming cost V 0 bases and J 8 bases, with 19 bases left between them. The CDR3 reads CATSRDLKGGGRGYTF. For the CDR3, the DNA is TGTGCCACCAGCAGAGATTTAAAGGGAGGGGGGCGAGGCTACACCTTC.

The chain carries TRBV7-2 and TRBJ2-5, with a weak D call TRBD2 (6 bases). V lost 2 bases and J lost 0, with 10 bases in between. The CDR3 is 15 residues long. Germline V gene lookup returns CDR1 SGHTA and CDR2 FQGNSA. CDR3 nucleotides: TGTGCCAGCAGCTTATCGGGCGGGAACCAAGAGACCCAGTACTTC. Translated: CASSLSGGNQETQYF.

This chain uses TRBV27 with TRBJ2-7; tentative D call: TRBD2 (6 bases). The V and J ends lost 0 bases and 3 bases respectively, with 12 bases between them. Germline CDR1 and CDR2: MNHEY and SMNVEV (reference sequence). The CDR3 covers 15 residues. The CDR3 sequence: CASSLSMGGLYEQYF. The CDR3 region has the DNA TGTGCCAGCAGTTTATCGATGGGGGGACTCTACGAGCAGTACTTC.

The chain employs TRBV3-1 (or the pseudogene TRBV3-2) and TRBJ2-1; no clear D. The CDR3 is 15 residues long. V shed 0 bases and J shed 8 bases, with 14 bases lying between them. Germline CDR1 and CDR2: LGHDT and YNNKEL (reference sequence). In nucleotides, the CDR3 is TGTGCCAGCAGCCAAGAAAGCAGGTTCCACGATGAGCAGTTCTTC. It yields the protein CASSQESRFHDEQFF.

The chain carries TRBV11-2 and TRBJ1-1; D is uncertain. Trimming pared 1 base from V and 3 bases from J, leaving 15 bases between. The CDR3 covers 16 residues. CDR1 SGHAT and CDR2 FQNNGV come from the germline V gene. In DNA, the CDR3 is TGTGCCAGCAGCTTAGGCCCCGGGGTTAGGGACACTGAAGCTTTCTTT. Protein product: CASSLGPGVRDTEAFF.

The CDR3 reads CASSRAGAGEAFF. DNA for the CDR3: TGTGCCAGCTCACGAGCAGGGGCGGGTGAAGCTTTCTTT. The gene calls are TRBV18 and TRBJ1-1, with a tentative D call TRBD1 (6 bases). With 4 bases removed from V and 7 bases from J, the gap between germline ends came to 13 bases. This CDR3 comprises 13 residues. Germline assignment: CDR1 KGHSH and CDR2 LQKENI.

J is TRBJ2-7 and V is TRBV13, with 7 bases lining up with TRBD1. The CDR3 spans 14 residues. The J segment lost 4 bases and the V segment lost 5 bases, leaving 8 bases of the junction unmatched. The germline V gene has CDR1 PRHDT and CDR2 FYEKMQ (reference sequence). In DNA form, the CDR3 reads TGTGCCAGCAGCGAAAGAACAGGGGAGTACGAGCAGTACTTC. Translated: CASSERTGEYEQYF.

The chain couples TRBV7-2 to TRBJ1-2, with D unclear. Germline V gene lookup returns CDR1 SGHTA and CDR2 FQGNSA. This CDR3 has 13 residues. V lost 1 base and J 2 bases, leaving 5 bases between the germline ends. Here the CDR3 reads CASSLDQNYGYTF. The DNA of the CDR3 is TGTGCCAGCAGCTTAGACCAGAACTATGGCTACACCTTC.

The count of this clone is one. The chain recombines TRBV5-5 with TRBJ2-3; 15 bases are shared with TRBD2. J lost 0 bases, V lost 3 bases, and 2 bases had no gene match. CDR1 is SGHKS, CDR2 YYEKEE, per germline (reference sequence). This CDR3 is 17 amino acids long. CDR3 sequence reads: CASSWTSGRASTDTQYF. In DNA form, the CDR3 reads TGTGCCAGCAGCTGGACTAGCGGGAGGGCGAGCACAGATACGCAGTATTTT.

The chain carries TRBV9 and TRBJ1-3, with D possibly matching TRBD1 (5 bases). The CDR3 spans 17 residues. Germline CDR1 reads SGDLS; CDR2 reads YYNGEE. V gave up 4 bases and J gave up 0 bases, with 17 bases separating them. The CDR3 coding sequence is TGTGCCAGCAGCCCCTACCGGGGGGAAATCTCTGGAAACACCATATATTTT. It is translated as CASSPYRGEISGNTIYF.

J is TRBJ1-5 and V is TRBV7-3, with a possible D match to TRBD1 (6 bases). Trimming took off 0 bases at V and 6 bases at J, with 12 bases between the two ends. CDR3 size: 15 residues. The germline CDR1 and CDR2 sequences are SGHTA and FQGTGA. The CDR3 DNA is TGTGCCAGCAGCTTAACTGCGGCAGGGGTTCAGCCCCAGCATTTT. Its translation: CASSLTAAGVQPQHF.

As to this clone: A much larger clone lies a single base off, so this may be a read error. CDR3 region: CASSLGVNTGELFF. The CDR3 DNA is TGTGCCAGCAGCTTGGGAGTGAACACCGGGGAGCTGTTTTTT. The V and J genes are TRBV7-2 and TRBJ2-2; tentative D call: TRBD2 (5 bases). The V end was cut by 3 bases, the J end by 1 base, with 6 bases between. The length of the CDR3 is 14 residues. Germline V gene sequence: CDR1 SGHTA, CDR2 FQGNSA.

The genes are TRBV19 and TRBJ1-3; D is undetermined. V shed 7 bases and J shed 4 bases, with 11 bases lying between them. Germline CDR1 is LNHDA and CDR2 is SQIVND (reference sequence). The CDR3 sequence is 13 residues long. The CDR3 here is CASKQESGNTIYF. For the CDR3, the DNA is TGTGCCAGTAAGCAGGAATCGGGAAACACCATATATTTT.

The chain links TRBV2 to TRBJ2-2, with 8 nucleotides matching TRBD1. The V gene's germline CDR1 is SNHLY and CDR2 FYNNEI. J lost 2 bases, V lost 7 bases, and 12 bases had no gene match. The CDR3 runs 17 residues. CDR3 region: CASKAGSGTGNTGELFF. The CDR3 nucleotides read TGTGCCAGCAAGGCCGGGTCGGGGACAGGTAACACCGGGGAGCTGTTTTTT.

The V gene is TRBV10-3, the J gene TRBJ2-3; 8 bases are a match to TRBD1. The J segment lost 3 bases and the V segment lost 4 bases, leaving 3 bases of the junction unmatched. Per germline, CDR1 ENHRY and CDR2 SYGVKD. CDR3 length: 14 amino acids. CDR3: CAISVQGVTDTQYF. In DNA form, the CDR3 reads TGTGCCATCAGTGTACAGGGGGTAACAGATACGCAGTATTTT.

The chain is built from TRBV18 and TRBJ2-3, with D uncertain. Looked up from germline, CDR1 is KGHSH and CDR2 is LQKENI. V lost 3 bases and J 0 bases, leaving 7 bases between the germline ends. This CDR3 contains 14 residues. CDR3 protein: CASSPGPSTDTQYF. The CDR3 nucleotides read TGTGCCAGCTCACCGGGCCCTAGCACAGATACGCAGTATTTT.

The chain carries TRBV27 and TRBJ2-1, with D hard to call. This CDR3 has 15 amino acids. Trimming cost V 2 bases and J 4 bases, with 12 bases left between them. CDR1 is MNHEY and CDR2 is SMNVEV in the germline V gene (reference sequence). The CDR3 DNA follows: TGTGCCAGCAGTTTAAGATTACTAAAGTACAATGAGCAGTTCTTC. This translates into CASSLRLLKYNEQFF.

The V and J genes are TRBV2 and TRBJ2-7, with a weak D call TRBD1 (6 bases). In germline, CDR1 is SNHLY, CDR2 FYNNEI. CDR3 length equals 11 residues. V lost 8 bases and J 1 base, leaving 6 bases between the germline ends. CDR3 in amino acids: CASGTSYEQYF. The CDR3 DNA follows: TGTGCCAGCGGGACATCCTACGAGCAGTACTTC.

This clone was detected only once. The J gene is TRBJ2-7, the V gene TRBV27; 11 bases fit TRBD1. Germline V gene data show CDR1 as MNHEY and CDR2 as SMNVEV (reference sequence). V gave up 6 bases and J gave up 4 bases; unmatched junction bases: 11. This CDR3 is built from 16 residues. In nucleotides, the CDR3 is TGTGCCAGCAGAACCCAAACCGGGACAGGGGGTTACGAGCAGTACTTC. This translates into CASRTQTGTGGYEQYF.

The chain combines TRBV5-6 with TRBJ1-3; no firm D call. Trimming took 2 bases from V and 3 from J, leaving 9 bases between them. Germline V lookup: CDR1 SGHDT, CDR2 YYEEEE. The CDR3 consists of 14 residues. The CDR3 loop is CASSFYSGGNTIYF. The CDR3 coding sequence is TGTGCCAGCAGCTTTTACAGCGGTGGAAACACCATATATTTT.

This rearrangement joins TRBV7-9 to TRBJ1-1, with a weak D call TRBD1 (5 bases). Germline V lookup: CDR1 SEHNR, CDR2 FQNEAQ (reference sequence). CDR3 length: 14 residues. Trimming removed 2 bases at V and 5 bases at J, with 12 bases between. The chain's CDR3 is CASSLSGGRTEAFF. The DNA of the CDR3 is TGTGCCAGCAGCTTATCGGGGGGTCGGACTGAAGCTTTCTTT.

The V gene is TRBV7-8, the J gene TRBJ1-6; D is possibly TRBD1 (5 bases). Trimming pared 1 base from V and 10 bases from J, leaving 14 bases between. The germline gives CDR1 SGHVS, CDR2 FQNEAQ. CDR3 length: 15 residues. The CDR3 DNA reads TGTGCCAGCAGCTTAGTTCCAGGGAAGTACTCACCCCTCCACTTT. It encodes CASSLVPGKYSPLHF.